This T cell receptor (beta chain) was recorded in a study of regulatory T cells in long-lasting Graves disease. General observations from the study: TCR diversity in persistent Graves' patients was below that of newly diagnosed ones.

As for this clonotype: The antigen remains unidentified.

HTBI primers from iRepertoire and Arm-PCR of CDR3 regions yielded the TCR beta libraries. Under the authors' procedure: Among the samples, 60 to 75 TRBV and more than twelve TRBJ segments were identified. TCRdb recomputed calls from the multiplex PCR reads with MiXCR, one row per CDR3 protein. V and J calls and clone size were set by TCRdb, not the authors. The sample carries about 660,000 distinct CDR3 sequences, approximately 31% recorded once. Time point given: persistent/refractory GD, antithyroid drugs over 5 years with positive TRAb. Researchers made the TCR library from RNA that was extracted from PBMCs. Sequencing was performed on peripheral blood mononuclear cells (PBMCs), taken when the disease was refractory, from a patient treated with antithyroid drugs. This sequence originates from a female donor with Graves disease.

CDR3 protein: CASSLEVLTVDGYTF. In DNA form, the CDR3 reads TGCGCCAGCAGCTTGGAGGTCCTTACCGTGGATGGCTACACCTTC. J is TRBJ1-2 and V is TRBV5-1; D is uncertain. Per germline, CDR1 SGHRS and CDR2 YFSETQ. This CDR3 has 15 residues. Trimming pared 0 bases from V and 6 bases from J, leaving 15 bases between. Drawing the rest from reference TRBV5-1 and TRBJ1-2, the complete variable domain is KAGVTQTPRYLIKTRGQQVTLSCSPISGHRSVSWYQQTPGQGLQFLFEYFSETQRNKGNFPGRFSGRQFSNSRSEMNVSTLELGDSALYLCASSLEVLTVDGYTFGSGTRLTVV.